Listed below are T cell receptor beta chains from one sample, sequenced in a study of T cells in localized non-small cell lung cancer. Here immunoSEQ multiplex PCR was the method, and the copy in TCRdb shows in-frame clones only, minus some. The table lists about 29,000 clones, approximately 90% of them singletons. The source material was peripheral blood, sampled before any cancer treatment. The receptors stem from a woman aged 35-75 years with stage I lung adenocarcinoma. CDR3s include the opening cysteine and the closing phenylalanine or tryptophan. Fields, in order: V gene, clone size, J gene, D gene, CDR3 DNA, CDR3 protein. The D gene is left open where the match is weak. Size values are once, few and many counts, or a class for expanded clones, and some rows have none.

V gene: TRBV4-1; clone size: NA; J gene: TRBJ2-3; D gene: NA; CDR3 DNA: TGCGCCAGCAGCCAAGAATCAGGGCCCACAGATACGCAGTATTTT; CDR3 protein: CASSQESGPTDTQYF
V gene: TRBV6-1; clone size: once; J gene: TRBJ1-5; D gene: TRBD1; CDR3 DNA: TGTGCCAGCAGTGAAGCGAGGCCCTGGGGAGGGGGCGCAGGACAGCCCCAGCATTTT; CDR3 protein: CASSEARPWGGGAGQPQHF
V gene: TRBV5-1; clone size: medium-sized; J gene: TRBJ1-2; D gene: NA; CDR3 DNA: TGCGCCAGCAGCTATTTAAGGGGTAACTATGGCTACACCTTC; CDR3 protein: CASSYLRGNYGYTF
V gene: TRBV5-1; clone size: NA; J gene: TRBJ2-1; D gene: TRBD2; CDR3 DNA: TGCGCCAGCAGCCCCCTGAACTTTCAGCGACTAGCCGTCCATGAGCAGTTCTTC; CDR3 protein: CASSPLNFQRLAVHEQFF
V gene: TRBV27; clone size: NA; J gene: TRBJ2-3; D gene: NA; CDR3 DNA: TGTGCCAGCAGTTTAATGGGGGCGGGGGATACGCAGTATTTT; CDR3 protein: CASSLMGAGDTQYF
V gene: TRBV28; clone size: NA; J gene: TRBJ1-2; D gene: NA; CDR3 DNA: TGTGCCAGCAGTTCATCCGCCGATGGTGGCTACGCCTTC; CDR3 protein: CASSSSADGGYAF
V gene: TRBV18; clone size: NA; J gene: TRBJ2-2; D gene: NA; CDR3 DNA: TGTGCCAGCTCACCGGGGACCGGGGAGCTGTTTTTT; CDR3 protein: CASSPGTGELFF
V gene: TRBV2; clone size: large; J gene: TRBJ1-5; D gene: TRBD1; CDR3 DNA: TGTGCCAGCAGTGAAGCAGGGGACAGGGGCAATCAGCCCCAGCATTTT; CDR3 protein: CASSEAGDRGNQPQHF
V gene: TRBV11-3; clone size: once; J gene: TRBJ2-1; D gene: NA; CDR3 DNA: TGTGCCAGCAGCTTAATATACTCCCCCACCAACAATGAGCAGTTCTTC; CDR3 protein: CASSLIYSPTNNEQFF
V gene: TRBV7-2; clone size: NA; J gene: TRBJ1-1; D gene: NA; CDR3 DNA: TGTGCCAGCAGCCTACAGGGTAGAACTGAAGCTTTCTTT; CDR3 protein: CASSLQGRTEAFF
V gene: TRBV4-3; clone size: NA; J gene: TRBJ2-7; D gene: NA; CDR3 DNA: TGCGCCAGCAGCCAAGGGGGGGAGTCCGACGAGCAGTACTTC; CDR3 protein: CASSQGGESDEQYF
V gene: TRBV28; clone size: NA; J gene: TRBJ2-1; D gene: NA; CDR3 DNA: TGTGCCAGCAGTTTATTGTACGGTGGAAACAATGAGCAGTTCTTC; CDR3 protein: CASSLLYGGNNEQFF
V gene: TRBV29-1; clone size: NA; J gene: TRBJ1-5; D gene: TRBD1; CDR3 DNA: TGCAGCGTCCCCGGGACAGGTCTAAATCAGCCCCAGCATTTT; CDR3 protein: CSVPGTGLNQPQHF
V gene: TRBV4-3; clone size: NA; J gene: TRBJ1-2; D gene: TRBD1; CDR3 DNA: TGCGCCAGCAGCCTGGACAGGGGGCGAGGCTACACCTTC; CDR3 protein: CASSLDRGRGYTF
V gene: TRBV21-1; clone size: NA; J gene: TRBJ2-3; D gene: NA; CDR3 DNA: TGTGCCAGCAGGATCTTAGCGGAGGGGACAGATACGCAGTATTTT; CDR3 protein: CASRILAEGTDTQYF
V gene: TRBV6-1; clone size: NA; J gene: TRBJ1-5; D gene: NA; CDR3 DNA: TGTGCCAGCAGTGAGGCAGGGCGCGGTCAGCCCCAGCATTTT; CDR3 protein: CASSEAGRGQPQHF
V gene: TRBV7-6; clone size: NA; J gene: TRBJ2-1; D gene: TRBD1; CDR3 DNA: TGTGCCAGCAGCCAAAACCCACCCGGGACAGGGACCTACAATGAGCAGTTCTTC; CDR3 protein: CASSQNPPGTGTYNEQFF
V gene: TRBV6-6; clone size: NA; J gene: TRBJ1-1; D gene: TRBD1; CDR3 DNA: TGTGCCAGCAGTTACCGGAGGACAGGGAGCACTGAAGCTTTCTTT; CDR3 protein: CASSYRRTGSTEAFF
V gene: TRBV19; clone size: NA; J gene: TRBJ1-1; D gene: NA; CDR3 DNA: TGTGCCAGTAGTATAACCAGAACGAGCACTGAAGCTTTCTTT; CDR3 protein: CASSITRTSTEAFF
V gene: TRBV27; clone size: NA; J gene: TRBJ2-1; D gene: NA; CDR3 DNA: TGTGCCAGCAGTGGCTGGACAGTTCATGAGCAGTTCTTC; CDR3 protein: CASSGWTVHEQFF
V gene: TRBV5-4; clone size: once; J gene: TRBJ2-3; D gene: NA; CDR3 DNA: TGTGCCAGCAGCTTTGACACAGATACGCAGTATTTT; CDR3 protein: CASSFDTDTQYF
V gene: TRBV27; clone size: NA; J gene: TRBJ1-1; D gene: NA; CDR3 DNA: TGTGCCAGCACCCTGTCGGGGTTTGGCACTGAAGCTTTCTTT; CDR3 protein: CASTLSGFGTEAFF
V gene: TRBV28; clone size: NA; J gene: TRBJ1-2; D gene: NA; CDR3 DNA: TGTGCCAGCAGTCCCCGCACGGCTTATGGCTACACCTTC; CDR3 protein: CASSPRTAYGYTF
V gene: TRBV5-6; clone size: NA; J gene: TRBJ1-2; D gene: TRBD1; CDR3 DNA: TGTGCCAGCAGAGATCTACAGGGGCTCTATGGCTACACCTTC; CDR3 protein: CASRDLQGLYGYTF
V gene: TRBV10-2; clone size: NA; J gene: TRBJ1-1; D gene: NA; CDR3 DNA: TGCGCCAGCTCCCTGTACGGGGGCGAGGGCACTGAAGCTTTCTTT; CDR3 protein: CASSLYGGEGTEAFF
V gene: TRBV7-3; clone size: NA; J gene: TRBJ2-1; D gene: TRBD1; CDR3 DNA: TGTGCCAGCAGCAGACAGGGTGAAGGAAATGAGCAGTTCTTC; CDR3 protein: CASSRQGEGNEQFF
V gene: TRBV19; clone size: NA; J gene: TRBJ2-2; D gene: TRBD2; CDR3 DNA: TGTGCCAGTGTGAGACGGGAGGGCACCGGGGAGCTGTTTTTT; CDR3 protein: CASVRREGTGELFF
V gene: TRBV7-9; clone size: NA; J gene: TRBJ1-1; D gene: TRBD1; CDR3 DNA: TGTGCCAGCAGCCTATATGGGACAGGGGGATTCACTGAAGCTTTCTTT; CDR3 protein: CASSLYGTGGFTEAFF
V gene: TRBV6-1; clone size: NA; J gene: TRBJ2-7; D gene: NA; CDR3 DNA: TGTGCCAGCAGTTCACAGGGATACGAGCAGTACTTC; CDR3 protein: CASSSQGYEQYF
V gene: TRBV2; clone size: NA; J gene: TRBJ1-2; D gene: NA; CDR3 DNA: TGTGCCAGCAGTGAGGACGTCTACTATGGCTACACCTTC; CDR3 protein: CASSEDVYYGYTF
V gene: TRBV7-3; clone size: NA; J gene: TRBJ2-7; D gene: NA; CDR3 DNA: TGTGCCAGCAGCTTAGGGGCAGGGAGCTCCTACGAGCAGTACTTC; CDR3 protein: CASSLGAGSSYEQYF
V gene: TRBV18; clone size: NA; J gene: TRBJ2-7; D gene: NA; CDR3 DNA: TGTGCCAGCTCACAAGGACAGAACGAGCAGTACTTC; CDR3 protein: CASSQGQNEQYF
V gene: TRBV5-5; clone size: NA; J gene: TRBJ2-1; D gene: TRBD2; CDR3 DNA: TGTGCCAGCAGCCCCCGTAGGACTAGCGGGGAAGGATCCTACAATGAGCAGTTCTTC; CDR3 protein: CASSPRRTSGEGSYNEQFF
V gene: TRBV11-2; clone size: NA; J gene: TRBJ2-1; D gene: NA; CDR3 DNA: TGTGCCAGCAGCCGCGGGACCTCAGGGCAGTTCTTC; CDR3 protein: CASSRGTSGQFF
V gene: TRBV19; clone size: NA; J gene: TRBJ1-5; D gene: NA; CDR3 DNA: TGTGCCAGTAGACCACAAATCCGGGCGAACAATCAGCCCCAGCATTTT; CDR3 protein: CASRPQIRANNQPQHF
V gene: TRBV6-1; clone size: NA; J gene: TRBJ1-2; D gene: NA; CDR3 DNA: TGTGCCAGCAGTCGGACTCAAAACTATGGCTACACCTTC; CDR3 protein: CASSRTQNYGYTF
V gene: TRBV19; clone size: NA; J gene: TRBJ1-4; D gene: NA; CDR3 DNA: TGTGCCAGTAGTACACGGACGGAAAAACTGTTTTTT; CDR3 protein: CASSTRTEKLFF
V gene: TRBV7-9; clone size: NA; J gene: TRBJ1-1; D gene: NA; CDR3 DNA: TGTGCCAGCAGCTCACAGGGAAACACTGAAGCTTTCTTT; CDR3 protein: CASSSQGNTEAFF
V gene: TRBV7-8; clone size: NA; J gene: TRBJ2-2; D gene: NA; CDR3 DNA: TGTGCCAGCAGCTTGAGGCGGGACCCCTTCGGGGAGCTGTTTTTT; CDR3 protein: CASSLRRDPFGELFF
V gene: TRBV6-6; clone size: NA; J gene: TRBJ2-7; D gene: TRBD1; CDR3 DNA: TGTGCCAGCAGAGGGGACAGCCAGACCTACGAGCAGTACTTC; CDR3 protein: CASRGDSQTYEQYF
V gene: TRBV2; clone size: NA; J gene: TRBJ1-5; D gene: TRBD1; CDR3 DNA: TGTGCCAGCAGTGGGACAGGCAATAGCAATCAACCCCAGCATTTT; CDR3 protein: CASSGTGNSNQPQHF
V gene: TRBV5-4; clone size: NA; J gene: TRBJ2-3; D gene: NA; CDR3 DNA: TGTGCCAGCAGAATAGACAGCAGCACAGATACGCAGTATTTT; CDR3 protein: CASRIDSSTDTQYF
V gene: TRBV27; clone size: NA; J gene: TRBJ1-5; D gene: NA; CDR3 DNA: TGTGCCAGCAGTCCTACTGGTCCCAATCAGCCCCAGCATTTT; CDR3 protein: CASSPTGPNQPQHF
V gene: TRBV13; clone size: NA; J gene: TRBJ2-6; D gene: NA; CDR3 DNA: TGTGCCAGCAGCTTAGAGGTCCCCCGGACCCATAGGGCTGGGGCCAACGTCCTGACTTTC; CDR3 protein: CASSLEVPRTHRAGANVLTF
V gene: TRBV29-1; clone size: NA; J gene: TRBJ1-1; D gene: TRBD1; CDR3 DNA: TGCAGCGTTGAAGGGCTGACAGGGCGGACTGAAGCTTTCTTT; CDR3 protein: CSVEGLTGRTEAFF
V gene: TRBV30; clone size: few; J gene: TRBJ1-5; D gene: TRBD1; CDR3 DNA: TGTGCCTGGAGTCCGGGACAGGGTAATCAGCCCCAGCATTTT; CDR3 protein: CAWSPGQGNQPQHF